This TCR beta chain was identified in a study of blood T cells in healthy people across ages. Whole-study findings and limits: In older individuals, TCR beta diversity per million T cells was lower, falling roughly linearly with age.

Then a second PCR, running roughly 7 to 11 cycles, was carried out with a sample-barcoded 5' primer and a J-beta primer mix. Each CDR3 protein is one row after TCRdb ran MiXCR on the 5' RACE reads. The sample has hundreds of thousands of distinct CDR3 sequences, 45% to 50% seen once; the top ten hold under 35%. This clonotype appeared many times. Its antigen is unidentified. The study recruited healthy Caucasian donors from Russia who were aged about 6 to 90. The CDR3 runs 12 residues. V dropped 4 bases and J dropped 4 bases, with 8 bases sitting between them. The germline CDR1 and CDR2 sequences are SGHTA and FQGNSA.

The source is a woman in her sixties in good health. V gene TRBV7-2 combines with J gene TRBJ2-7; D ambiguous. Specimen: blood. CDR3 DNA: TGTGCCAGCAGCTCCCACCAGTACGAGCAGTACTTC. Translation: CASSSHQYEQYF.